Listed below are T cell receptor beta chains from one sample, sequenced in a study of regulatory T cells in long-lasting Graves disease. A single record per CDR3 protein comes from TCRdb applying MiXCR to the multiplex PCR reads. The sample carries about 620,000 distinct CDR3 sequences, about 16% recorded once. These same records also appear under a second study, on T cells in Graves' hyperthyroidism and ophthalmopathy.

The material sequenced was peripheral blood mononuclear cells (PBMCs), taken at new diagnosis, from a patient treated with antithyroid drugs. Source of these receptors: a woman under 40 with Graves disease. CDR3s include the opening cysteine and the closing phenylalanine or tryptophan. D genes are given only for firm matches. A clone size is listed for some rows: how often the clone was seen (once, few, many), or a class if it is expanded.

j_call | clone_size | v_call | d_call | cdr3_nt | cdr3_aa
TRBJ1-4 | few | TRBV11-2 | NA | TGTGCCAGCAGCTTAGTGTCCCCCGGGTTTAATGAAAAACTGTTTTTT | CASSLVSPGFNEKLFF
TRBJ2-7 | many | TRBV6-5 | TRBD2 | TGTGCCAGCAGTTACTCAGGGACTAAGGCCTACGAGCAGTACTTC | CASSYSGTKAYEQYF
TRBJ1-2 | many | TRBV7-2 | NA | TGTGCCAGCAGCTCTCTGGCAGGGGCAGGGAGCTACACCTTC | CASSSLAGAGSYTF
TRBJ1-1 | few | TRBV3-1 | NA | TGTGCCAGCAGCCGTATTGGGGGAGACACTGAAGCTTTCTTT | CASSRIGGDTEAFF
TRBJ2-5 | many | TRBV27 | TRBD2 | TGTGCCAGCAGTTTGGGAGGGGACCAGTACTTC | CASSLGGDQYF
TRBJ2-7 | many | TRBV15 | NA | TGTGCCAGCTCGGTGGGTAAGGTGAACGAGCAGTACTTC | CASSVGKVNEQYF
TRBJ1-1 | many | TRBV2 | NA | TGTGCCAGCAGTGCCGACAGGCGAAACACTGAAGCTTTCTTT | CASSADRRNTEAFF
TRBJ1-1 | many | TRBV6-1 | NA | TGTGCCAGCAGGTCGGGGGGGGCCGGGAACACTGAAGCTTTCTTT | CASRSGGAGNTEAFF
TRBJ1-6 | few | TRBV5-6 | NA | TGTGCCAGCAGCTACCGACAGGCAAATTCACCCCTCCACTTT | CASSYRQANSPLHF
TRBJ1-3 | NA | TRBV11-2 | NA | TGTGCCAGCAGTTCTCAAGGCAGGGAACTCTCTGGAAACACCATATATTTT | CASSSQGRELSGNTIYF
TRBJ1-1 | many | TRBV28 | NA | TGTGCCAGCAGTCAGATGACTGAAGCTTTCTTT | CASSQMTEAFF
TRBJ1-1 | many | TRBV27 | TRBD1 | TGTGCCAGCAGTGAGGGACAGGGGTTCACTGAAGCTTTCTTT | CASSEGQGFTEAFF
TRBJ2-5 | few | TRBV29-1 | NA | TGCAGCGTTGGAGCGTCGACTGAGACCCAGTACTTC | CSVGASTETQYF
TRBJ2-5 | many | TRBV28 | NA | TGTGCCAGCAGTTTATTTTCCCAGGGGCGCCAGGCGGAGACCCAGTACTTC | CASSLFSQGRQAETQYF
TRBJ2-7 | NA | TRBV29-1 | NA | TGCAGCGTTGAAGATCTAGGAGATTACGAGCAGTACTTC | CSVEDLGDYEQYF
TRBJ1-1 | NA | TRBV4-1 | TRBD1 | TGCGCCAGCAGCCAAGCCAGGGGGGGCACTGAAGCTTTCTTT | CASSQARGGTEAFF
TRBJ2-3 | many | TRBV5-1 | TRBD1 | TGCGCCAGCAGCTTGGATAGGACAGGGACTCCAGATACGCAGTATTTT | CASSLDRTGTPDTQYF
TRBJ2-1 | many | TRBV20-1 | NA | TGCAGTGCTAGAGACGATGAGCAGTTCTTC | CSARDDEQFF
TRBJ1-2 | many | TRBV12-3/TRBV12-4 | NA | TGTGCCAGCAGTTTGAGTCACGCCTTTGGCTACACCTTC | CASSLSHAFGYTF
TRBJ1-6 | few | TRBV20-1 | TRBD1 | TGCAGTGCTACGGGACAGGAAAATTCACCCCTCCACTTT | CSATGQENSPLHF
TRBJ2-1 | NA | TRBV25-1 | TRBD2 | TGTGCCAGCAGTGAATATTCTGCGGGAGGGGAGCGGGAGCAGTTCTTC | CASSEYSAGGEREQFF
TRBJ2-7 | many | TRBV27 | TRBD1 | TGTGCCAGCAGTCCTCAGACAGGGGGGCTCGAGCAGTACTTC | CASSPQTGGLEQYF
TRBJ2-1 | many | TRBV12-3/TRBV12-4 | TRBD1 | TGTGCCAGTTTGGGACAGGGGACTTACAATGAGCAGTTCTTC | CASLGQGTYNEQFF
TRBJ2-1 | NA | TRBV10-3 | TRBD1 | TGTGCCAGCAGTTTAAGACTGACAGGGGGCTGGTTTAGAGGTGAGCAGTTCTTC | CASSLRLTGGWFRGEQFF
TRBJ2-1 | NA | TRBV27 | TRBD2 | TGTGCCAGCACCATTGGCGGGGGGGACAATGAGCAGTTCTTC | CASTIGGGDNEQFF